One and the same sample provided the 24 T cell receptor beta chains below, sequenced in a study of tumor-infiltrating lymphocytes in localized non-small cell lung cancer. Clones were read by immunoSEQ multiplex PCR, and TCRdb kept only the in-frame ones, dropping some. This table has 15,000 to 20,000 clones, around 73% appearing once. The sequenced sample was lung tumor tissue. These receptors originate from a human donor with non-small cell lung cancer.

The chain carries TRBV6-5 and TRBJ1-5; TRBD1 matches at 7 bases. With V trimmed by 4 bases and J by 6 bases, 6 bases remained unmatched. The CDR3 runs to 14 residues. Germline V gene sequence: CDR1 MNHEY, CDR2 SVGAGI. CDR3 protein: CASSSEGAGQPQHF. As DNA, the CDR3 is TGTGCCAGCAGTTCCGAGGGGGCAGGTCAGCCCCAGCATTTT.

V usage is TRBV19 and J usage is TRBJ2-6; no firm D call. Germline CDR1 is LNHDA and CDR2 is SQIVND (reference sequence). Trimming shortened V by 1 base and J by 0 bases, and 7 bases separated the two germline ends. The CDR3 has 16 residues. CDR3 coding DNA: TGTGCCAGTAGTATAGTGAGGTTCTCTGGGGCCAACGTCCTGACTTTC. The encoded protein is CASSIVRFSGANVLTF.

The CDR3 region has the DNA TGCAGTGCTGAACAGGGAGGTGGCTACACCTTC. It yields the protein CSAEQGGGYTF. This rearrangement joins TRBV20-1 to TRBJ1-2; D perhaps matches TRBD1 (6 bases). Trimming pared 5 bases from V and 7 bases from J, leaving 11 bases between. Germline V gives CDR1 DFQATT, CDR2 SNEGSKA (reference sequence). This CDR3 has 11 amino acids.

The CDR3 loop reads CASSEAAGGPETQYF. The CDR3 DNA reads as TGTGCCAGCAGTGAAGCGGCGGGGGGGCCAGAGACCCAGTACTTC. The V call is TRBV6-1, the J call TRBJ2-5; 9 nucleotides line up with TRBD2. The V segment lost 0 bases and the J segment 4 bases; nucleotides outside the gene matches: 3. The CDR3 spans 15 residues. Looked up from germline, CDR1 is MNHNS and CDR2 is SASEGT.

A remark on this clone: The junction differs from germline at one of its ends, possibly a read error. The rearrangement uses TRBV7-9 and TRBJ1-1; no clear D. This CDR3 contains 14 residues. Germline CDR1 reads SEHNR; CDR2 reads FQNEAQ (reference sequence). The CDR3 region is CASSLEGMETKRHF. The CDR3 nucleotides are TGTGCCAGCAGCTTAGAGGGCATGGAGACCAAGCGTCACTTT.

The V call is TRBV5-1, the J call TRBJ2-2; D not resolved. Germline CDR1 reads SGHRS; CDR2 reads YFSETQ. This CDR3 contains 13 residues. V lost 3 bases and J lost 5, with 8 bases in between. The DNA for the CDR3 is TGCGCCAGCAGCTCCGGAGTGACCGGGGAGCTGTTTTTT. Translated, it gives CASSSGVTGELFF.

The chain couples TRBV19 to TRBJ2-3; TRBD2 is a possible D gene (6 bases). Trimming pared 5 bases from V and 2 bases from J, leaving 14 bases between. The germline CDR1 and CDR2 sequences are LNHDA and SQIVND (reference sequence). This CDR3 is built from 15 residues. In DNA, the CDR3 is TGTGCCAGTAGTGGCCTAGCGTCGAACACAGATACGCAGTATTTT. It specifies CASSGLASNTDTQYF.

V and J are TRBV4-1 and TRBJ1-2, with 7 bases identical to TRBD1. The junction had 7 bases not matched to a gene; V was cut back by 1 base and J by 5 bases. This CDR3 comprises 15 residues. The germline V gene encodes CDR1 MGHRA and CDR2 YSYEKL. The CDR3 DNA reads as TGCGCCAGCAGCCAAGGGGGACAGAACATTTATGGCTACACCTTC. Its protein product is CASSQGGQNIYGYTF.

The rearrangement joins TRBV9 to TRBJ1-2, with 7 positions matching TRBD1. V lost 0 bases to trimming and J lost 6 bases; unmatched junction nucleotides: 2. CDR1 and CDR2 from the germline V gene are SGDLS and YYNGEE. This CDR3 has 13 amino acids. CDR3 coding DNA: TGTGCCAGCAGCGTAGCGGGGACAGATGGCTACACCTTC. Its translation: CASSVAGTDGYTF.

About this clone itself: Distinct nucleotide sequences in the sample also encode this CDR3. V gene TRBV7-8 combines with J gene TRBJ1-1; D is unclear. Germline CDR1 reads SGHVS; CDR2 reads FQNEAQ. The CDR3 is 11 residues long. The V end lost 8 bases, the J end lost 2 bases, and 6 bases lay between the germline ends. CDR3 in DNA: TGTGCCAGCGGGGTAAACACTGAAGCTTTCTTT. It specifies CASGVNTEAFF.

The rearrangement uses TRBV7-9 and TRBJ2-3; 7 bases match TRBD1. V shed 0 bases and J 4 bases; nucleotides not matched to a gene: 4. The CDR3 runs 15 residues. Germline CDR1 is SEHNR and CDR2 is FQNEAQ (reference sequence). DNA for the CDR3: TGTGCCAGCAGCTTAGCGGCAGGGGGTTCAGATACGCAGTATTTT. This encodes CASSLAAGGSDTQYF. Complete variable domain (other parts from reference TRBV7-9 and TRBJ2-3): DTGVSQNPRHKITKRGQNVTFRCDPISEHNRLYWYRQTLGQGPEFLTYFQNEAQLEKSRLLSDRFSAERPKGSFSTLEIQRTEQGDSAMYLCASSLAAGGSDTQYFGPGTRLTVL.

The chain employs TRBV4-1 and TRBJ2-3; 11 bases match TRBD1. V dropped 3 bases and J dropped 5; count of bases not matched to a gene: 10. Germline V gene lookup returns CDR1 MGHRA and CDR2 YSYEKL. The CDR3 runs to 17 residues. CDR3 in amino acids: CASSHRAGQGVRDTQYF. The CDR3 bases are TGCGCCAGCAGCCATCGAGCGGGACAGGGGGTCCGAGATACGCAGTATTTT.

The chain joins TRBV6-1 to TRBJ1-2; D not resolved. The germline CDR1 and CDR2 sequences are MNHNS and SASEGT. V was pared by 1 base and J by 7 bases, with 10 bases between. The CDR3 is 13 residues long. As DNA, the CDR3 is TGTGCCAGCAGTGAAGTCAGGACCGGTGGCTACACCTTC. Amino acid sequence: CASSEVRTGGYTF.

In nucleotides, the CDR3 is TGTGCCAGCAGAGGGAGTGCTGGGGCCAACGTCCTGACTTTC. This codes for CASRGSAGANVLTF. The chain recombines TRBV6-4 with TRBJ2-6, with TRBD2 as a possible D gene (5 bases). CDR1 MRHNA and CDR2 SNTAGT come from the germline V gene. The CDR3 is 14 residues long. Trimming shortened V by 6 bases and J by 2 bases, and 8 bases separated the two germline ends.

The chain's CDR3 is CAWSQDYEQYF. The DNA of the CDR3 is TGTGCCTGGAGTCAAGACTACGAGCAGTACTTC. The V and J genes are TRBV30 and TRBJ2-7, with D unclear. CDR1 and CDR2 (germline): GTSNPN, SVGIG (reference sequence). Trimming stripped 2 bases from V and 3 bases from J, with 5 bases between. This CDR3 spans 11 amino acids.

This clone is a singleton in its sample. This chain joins TRBV6-1 and TRBJ2-5, with D possibly matching TRBD1 (5 bases). The CDR3 is made up of 13 amino acids. CDR1 and CDR2 (germline): MNHNS, SASEGT. V was clipped by 6 bases and J by 2 bases, with 10 bases between them. CDR3 nucleotide sequence: TGTGCCAGCAGACGGACACTTCAAGAGACCCAGTACTTC. Protein product: CASRRTLQETQYF.

Only a few counts were recorded for this clone. DNA of the CDR3: TGTGCCAGCAGTTTAGGAGGGAGTGGTGTGACCGGGGAGCTGTTTTTT. Translated, it gives CASSLGGSGVTGELFF. This chain uses TRBV28 with TRBJ2-2; perhaps TRBD2 as D (6 bases). There are 16 residues in the CDR3. Trimming cost V 2 bases and J 5 bases, with 15 bases left between them. The germline V gene encodes CDR1 MDHEN and CDR2 SYDVKM.

CDR3 sequence: CAWSVGGSETQYF. In DNA, the CDR3 is TGTGCCTGGAGTGTGGGGGGCAGTGAGACCCAGTACTTC. The chain carries TRBV30 and TRBJ2-5; D possibly uses TRBD1 or TRBD2 (6 bases each). The germline gives CDR1 GTSNPN, CDR2 SVGIG (reference sequence). The CDR3 runs to 13 residues. Trimming removed 0 bases at V and 5 bases at J, with 10 bases between.

This clone was seen more than once but under ten times. The CDR3 spells CASSPSARFSDEQYF. In DNA, the CDR3 is TGCGCCAGCAGCCCGTCGGCCCGTTTTAGCGACGAGCAGTACTTC. This rearrangement joins TRBV5-1 to TRBJ2-7; D might be TRBD2 (5 bases). In germline, CDR1 is SGHRS, CDR2 YFSETQ. The CDR3 loop spans 15 amino acids. The ends were cut back, 4 bases at V and 5 bases at J, with 19 bases in the middle.

V and J are TRBV10-2 and TRBJ2-7, with no clear D. The V and J ends lost 0 bases and 3 bases respectively, with 3 bases between them. Germline lookup yields CDR1 WSHSY and CDR2 SAAADI. CDR3 length equals 12 residues. CDR3 DNA: TGCGCCAGCAGTGAGTCTGACTACGAGCAGTACTTC. Encoded protein: CASSESDYEQYF.

This sequence joins TRBV5-1 and TRBJ2-7; D perhaps matches TRBD1 (6 bases). CDR3 length equals 14 residues. Germline CDR1 and CDR2: SGHRS and YFSETQ. V was shortened by 4 bases and J by 0 bases, with 11 bases between the two germline ends. The CDR3 DNA is TGCGCCAGCAGCGCGCGACAGGACTCCTACGAGCAGTACTTC. Protein product: CASSARQDSYEQYF. Full variable domain (outside the CDR3, taken from reference TRBV5-1 and TRBJ2-7): KAGVTQTPRYLIKTRGQQVTLSCSPISGHRSVSWYQQTPGQGLQFLFEYFSETQRNKGNFPGRFSGRQFSNSRSEMNVSTLELGDSALYLCASSARQDSYEQYFGPGTRLTVT.

V gene TRBV5-4 combines with J gene TRBJ1-4; tentative D call: TRBD1 (5 bases). The CDR3 sequence is 13 residues long. The germline V and J ends were trimmed by 4 bases and 8 bases, with 12 bases remaining between them. Germline V CDR1 and CDR2: SGHNT, YYREEE (reference sequence). The CDR3 protein is CASSRDGGEKLFF. For the CDR3, the DNA is TGTGCCAGCAGCCGGGACGGGGGGGAAAAACTGTTTTTT.

The chain uses TRBV7-2 and TRBJ2-1, with a weak D call TRBD2 (6 bases). The length of the CDR3 is 15 residues. Germline V CDR1 and CDR2: SGHTA, FQGNSA. Trimming removed 2 bases from V and 9 bases from J, with 17 bases in between. This chain's CDR3 is CASSLSSGPVSEQFF. As DNA, the CDR3 is TGTGCCAGCAGCTTAAGTAGCGGTCCCGTTAGTGAGCAGTTCTTC. Full variable domain (outside the CDR3, taken from reference TRBV7-2 and TRBJ2-1): GAGVSQSPSNKVTEKGKDVELRCDPISGHTALYWYRQSLGQGLEFLIYFQGNSAPDKSGLPSDRFSAERTGGSVSTLTIQRTQQEDSAVYLCASSLSSGPVSEQFFGPGTRLTVL.

This sequence joins TRBV5-4 and TRBJ2-1; 12 nucleotides match TRBD2. Germline assignment: CDR1 SGHNT and CDR2 YYREEE (reference sequence). The V segment lost 0 bases and the J segment 5 bases; nucleotides outside the gene matches: 3. The CDR3 runs to 16 residues. CDR3 sequence (DNA): TGTGCCAGCAGCTTGGAACTAGCGGGAGGAGACAATGAGCAGTTCTTC. This encodes CASSLELAGGDNEQFF.